A single sample gave rise to the 8 T cell receptor beta chains below, sequenced in a study of blood T cell repertoires in COVID-19. Generated by immunoSEQ multiplex PCR, the TCRdb table keeps only in-frame clones and is missing some. The repertoire consists of 330,000 or so clones, with 87% occurring once and the leading ten covering approximately 1.9%. Sequences were obtained from PBMCs or T cells enriched from blood (not recorded which). The receptor source for this set is a man between 40 and 49 years old in a cohort exposed to, infected with or recovered from COVID-19 (not recorded which).

V is TRBV28 and J is TRBJ2-7, with D tentatively TRBD2 (5 bases). Germline values: CDR1 MDHEN, CDR2 SYDVKM. This CDR3 is 17 amino acids long. The V end lost 3 bases, the J end lost 2 bases, and 20 bases lay between the germline ends. CDR3 nucleotide sequence: TGTGCCAGCAGTTTCTCACTTTCTAGGGCGGGTCCCTACGAGCAGTACTTC. Its translation: CASSFSLSRAGPYEQYF. The complete variable domain, with remaining parts taken from reference TRBV28 and TRBJ2-7, reads DVKVTQSSRYLVKRTGEKVFLECVQDMDHENMFWYRQDPGLGLRLIYFSYDVKMKEKGDIPEGYSVSREKKERFSLILESASTNQTSMYLCASSFSLSRAGPYEQYFGPGTRLTVT.

The chain links TRBV18 to TRBJ2-7; 10 nucleotides match TRBD2. The CDR3 totals 16 residues. Looked up from germline, CDR1 is KGHSH and CDR2 is LQKENI. With V trimmed by 3 bases and J by 6 bases, 11 bases remained unmatched. CDR3 nucleotide sequence: TGTGCCAGCTCACCCCCCCAATCTAGCGGGAGTGGCGAGCAGTACTTC. This codes for CASSPPQSSGSGEQYF.

V is TRBV3-1 (or the pseudogene TRBV3-2) and J is TRBJ2-1; a weak D match, TRBD1 (5 bases). Trimming took 1 base from V and 8 from J, leaving 9 bases between them. Germline values: CDR1 LGHDT, CDR2 YNNKEL (reference sequence). This CDR3 is built from 13 residues. DNA of the CDR3: TGTGCCAGCAGCCAAGTAGGGGTCGATGAGCAGTTCTTC. Protein product: CASSQVGVDEQFF.

V gene TRBV5-1 combines with J gene TRBJ2-1; 8 bases line up with TRBD2. Germline V gene sequence: CDR1 SGHRS, CDR2 YFSETQ. Trimming cost V 4 bases and J 7 bases; bases outside gene matches: 10. The CDR3 is 15 amino acids. CDR3: CASSPGGREGNEQFF. The CDR3, as DNA: TGCGCCAGCAGCCCTGGCGGCCGGGAGGGGAATGAGCAGTTCTTC.

This clone was detected only once. V gene TRBV2 combines with J gene TRBJ1-5, with D possibly matching TRBD1 (5 bases). Germline CDR1 reads SNHLY; CDR2 reads FYNNEI. V was clipped by 6 bases and J by 1 base, with 13 bases between them. This CDR3 has 15 residues. The CDR3 DNA is TGTGCCAGCAGATTGGGACTCAACAGCAATCAGCCCCAGCATTTT. This sequence encodes CASRLGLNSNQPQHF. The full variable domain, rest sourced from reference TRBV2 and TRBJ1-5, is EPEVTQTPSHQVTQMGQEVILRCVPISNHLYFYWYRQILGQKVEFLVSFYNNEISEKSEIFDDQFSVERPDGSNFTLKIRSTKLEDSAMYFCASRLGLNSNQPQHFGDGTRLSIL.

The chain has TRBV6-5 and TRBJ2-3, with 10 bases matching TRBD2. Germline assignment: CDR1 MNHEY and CDR2 SVGAGI. This CDR3 is built from 15 residues. The J segment lost 2 bases and the V segment lost 7 bases, leaving 6 bases of the junction unmatched. The CDR3 DNA reads as TGTGCCAGCACTACCACTAGCGGGATCACAGATACGCAGTATTTT. Amino acids: CASTTTSGITDTQYF.

The chain carries TRBV28 and TRBJ1-6; D might be TRBD1 (5 bases). Germline V gene sequence: CDR1 MDHEN, CDR2 SYDVKM. This CDR3 has 14 residues. Trimming removed 3 bases at V and 10 bases at J, with 13 bases between. In DNA form, the CDR3 reads TGTGCCAGCAGTTTGTGGCAGGGAGGCTCACCCCTCCACTTT. Translation gives CASSLWQGGSPLHF.

The gene calls are TRBV7-9 and TRBJ1-6, with 9 nucleotides matching TRBD1. This CDR3 region has 16 residues. From germline, CDR1 is SEHNR and CDR2 FQNEAQ (reference sequence). With 2 bases clipped from V and 8 bases from J, the junction kept 7 bases outside the gene matches. This CDR3 is CASSLLQGAGDSPLHF. The CDR3 nucleotides read TGTGCCAGCAGCTTACTACAGGGGGCCGGAGATTCACCCCTCCACTTT. The full variable domain, rest sourced from reference TRBV7-9 and TRBJ1-6, is DTGVSQNPRHKITKRGQNVTFRCDPISEHNRLYWYRQTLGQGPEFLTYFQNEAQLEKSRLLSDRFSAERPKGSFSTLEIQRTEQGDSAMYLCASSLLQGAGDSPLHFGNGTRLTVT.